The 31 T cell receptor beta chains presented below share a single source sample, sequenced in a study of T cells in localized non-small cell lung cancer. Profiling relied on immunoSEQ multiplex PCR, and the TCRdb table lists in-frame clones only, not all of them. The table lists just under 20,000 clones, approximately 91% of them singletons. Source: peripheral blood, taken before any cancer treatment. Source of these receptors: a man between 40 and 70 years old with stage I lung adenocarcinoma.

This chain joins TRBV14 and TRBJ1-2; TRBD1 matches 8 bases. The CDR3 length is 14 residues. Germline loops: CDR1 SGHDN, CDR2 FVKESK. V lost 4 bases to trimming and J lost 3 bases; unmatched junction nucleotides: 4. This chain's CDR3 is CASSPLGQDYGYTF. CDR3 DNA sequence: TGTGCCAGCAGCCCCTTGGGACAGGACTATGGCTACACCTTC.

V is TRBV5-1 and J is TRBJ2-6; the D is unclear. Trimming cost V 3 bases and J 2 bases, with 0 bases left between them. Germline V lookup: CDR1 SGHRS, CDR2 YFSETQ. This CDR3 contains 12 residues. DNA for the CDR3: TGCGCCAGCAGCTCTGGGGCCAACGTCCTGACTTTC. Amino acid sequence: CASSSGANVLTF.

This clone was observed a single time. The rearrangement uses TRBV5-8 and TRBJ2-3; TRBD1 agrees at 7 bases. The V and J ends lost 0 bases and 2 bases, in that order; junction bases with no gene match: 3. The CDR3 runs 15 residues. Germline values: CDR1 SGHTS, CDR2 YDEGEE. As DNA, the CDR3 is TGTGCCAGCAGCTTGGGACAGGGCTTCACAGATACGCAGTATTTT. Translated, it gives CASSLGQGFTDTQYF.

This chain uses TRBV7-2 with TRBJ2-7; 11 positions match TRBD2. This CDR3 is 15 amino acids long. The V and J ends lost 1 base and 3 bases, in that order; junction bases with no gene match: 2. Germline V CDR1 and CDR2: SGHTA, FQGNSA. CDR3 sequence (DNA): TGTGCCAGCAGCTTAGGCGGGACTAGCGGCTACGAGCAGTACTTC. This codes for CASSLGGTSGYEQYF.

This rearrangement joins TRBV7-8 to TRBJ2-6, with 7 bases lining up with TRBD2. Looked up from germline, CDR1 is SGHVS and CDR2 is FQNEAQ. The CDR3 is 18 amino acids. V was pared by 4 bases and J by 2 bases, with 11 bases of the junction left unmatched. The CDR3 nucleotides are TGTGCCAGCAGCTCGCCTTGGCGGGGGTACCCTGGGGCCAACGTCCTGACTTTC. Translation gives CASSSPWRGYPGANVLTF.

V is TRBV15 and J is TRBJ2-7, with D unclear. V lost 1 base and J lost 5, with 9 bases in between. This CDR3 spans 13 amino acids. Germline V gene sequence: CDR1 LNHNV, CDR2 YYDKDF (reference sequence). The CDR3 region is CATSRGGRDEQYF. CDR3 nucleotide sequence: TGTGCCACCAGCAGAGGAGGACGGGACGAGCAGTACTTC.

The chain employs TRBV6-4 and TRBJ2-7; no firm D call. This CDR3 has 11 amino acids. CDR1 is MRHNA, CDR2 SNTAGT, per germline. Trimming pared 4 bases from V and 6 bases from J, leaving 7 bases between. The CDR3: CASSGWGEQYF. The CDR3 DNA follows: TGTGCCAGCAGTGGATGGGGCGAGCAGTACTTC.

The rearrangement uses TRBV20-1 and TRBJ1-6; no clear D. The germline gives CDR1 DFQATT, CDR2 SNEGSKA (reference sequence). This CDR3 is built from 11 residues. Trimming took 1 base from V and 8 from J, leaving 3 bases between them. The CDR3 sequence is CSARGHSPLHF. Written as DNA, the CDR3 is TGCAGTGCTAGAGGCCATTCACCCCTCCACTTT.

The chain is built from TRBV19 and TRBJ2-7; D might be TRBD1 (5 bases). The V end was cut by 9 bases, the J end by 5 bases, with 20 bases between. The germline CDR1 and CDR2 sequences are LNHDA and SQIVND (reference sequence). The CDR3 runs to 14 residues. This chain's CDR3 is CASRGVDINDEQYF. The CDR3 region has the DNA TGTGCCAGCCGTGGCGTGGACATAAACGACGAGCAGTACTTC.

This chain links TRBV9 with TRBJ2-3; D tentatively reads TRBD1 or TRBD2 (5 bases each). Trimming removed 0 bases at V and 1 base at J, with 9 bases between. Per the germline V gene, CDR1 is SGDLS and CDR2 is YYNGEE. The CDR3 consists of 15 residues. The CDR3 is CASSVVGGGTDTQYF. For the CDR3, the DNA is TGTGCCAGCAGCGTAGTTGGGGGTGGCACAGATACGCAGTATTTT.

The rearrangement links TRBV5-6 to TRBJ1-2; D unresolved. Trimming took off 4 bases at V and 8 bases at J, with 15 bases between the two ends. This CDR3 is 13 amino acids long. CDR1 is SGHDT and CDR2 is YYEEEE in the germline V gene. CDR3 bases: TGTGCCAGCAGCGGGTTAGACCTTAGGGGCTACACCTTC. Its protein product is CASSGLDLRGYTF.

In DNA form, the CDR3 reads TGTGCCAGCGGGGGTCCGAACGAGCAGTACTTC. This translates into CASGGPNEQYF. The chain couples TRBV2 to TRBJ2-7; tentatively, D is TRBD1 or TRBD2 (5 bases each). Trimming left V 8 bases short and J 5 bases short, with 10 bases between. The CDR3 has 11 residues. Germline V lookup: CDR1 SNHLY, CDR2 FYNNEI.

Here the CDR3 reads CAWSVPFDGSYEQYF. CDR3 DNA sequence: TGTGCCTGGAGTGTACCCTTCGACGGATCCTACGAGCAGTACTTC. The chain uses TRBV30 and TRBJ2-7; D gene uncertain. CDR1 and CDR2 (germline): GTSNPN, SVGIG (reference sequence). Trimming removed 0 bases at V and 1 base at J, with 13 bases between. This CDR3 is built from 15 residues.

The CDR3 DNA sequence: TGTGCCAGCAGTGTAAAGGAGACCCAGTACTTC. Its translation is CASSVKETQYF. V is TRBV7-8 and J is TRBJ2-5, with D uncertain. Germline CDR1 reads SGHVS; CDR2 reads FQNEAQ. V was shortened by 6 bases and J by 5 bases, with 7 bases between the two germline ends. The CDR3 has 11 residues.

The chain couples TRBV7-9 to TRBJ2-7, with 7 bases matching TRBD2. Germline V gives CDR1 SEHNR, CDR2 FQNEAQ (reference sequence). The CDR3 consists of 15 residues. V lost 3 bases to trimming and J lost 3 bases; unmatched junction nucleotides: 8. CDR3 amino acids: CASSFSTGTNYEQYF. CDR3 sequence (DNA): TGTGCCAGCAGCTTCTCGACCGGGACTAACTACGAGCAGTACTTC.

The chain uses TRBV19 and TRBJ2-3, with unresolved D. Germline V CDR1 and CDR2: LNHDA, SQIVND (reference sequence). Trimming took 3 bases from V and 0 from J, leaving 16 bases between them. This CDR3 is 17 amino acids long. CDR3 residues: CASSINPGRASTDTQYF. CDR3 coding DNA: TGTGCCAGTAGTATCAACCCCGGAAGGGCGAGCACAGATACGCAGTATTTT. Based on the CDR3 plus reference TRBV19 and TRBJ2-3, the full variable domain is DGGITQSPKYLFRKEGQNVTLSCEQNLNHDAMYWYRQDPGQGLRLIYYSQIVNDFQKGDIAEGYSVSREKKESFPLTVTSAQKNPTAFYLCASSINPGRASTDTQYFGPGTRLTVL.

V and J are TRBV5-4 and TRBJ1-5, with D uncertain. The CDR3 extends over 12 amino acids. Between the trimmed V and J ends, which lost 2 bases and 5 bases, there was a span of 5 bases. Per the germline V gene, CDR1 is SGHNT and CDR2 is YYREEE (reference sequence). CDR3 sequence reads: CASSFNDQPQHF. CDR3 DNA: TGTGCCAGCAGCTTCAACGATCAGCCCCAGCATTTT.

The rearrangement links TRBV11-2 to TRBJ1-1; 7 nucleotides align to TRBD1. V shed 5 bases and J 4 bases; nucleotides not matched to a gene: 10. Germline values: CDR1 SGHAT, CDR2 FQNNGV. The CDR3 contains 15 residues. The CDR3 DNA is TGTGCCAGCAGCCCCTCAGGGGGATTGGGCACTGAAGCTTTCTTT. Translation gives CASSPSGGLGTEAFF.

The chain couples TRBV27 to TRBJ2-3; D uncertain. This CDR3 has 11 residues. Trimming removed 8 bases at V and 9 bases at J, with 12 bases between. Per the germline V gene, CDR1 is MNHEY and CDR2 is SMNVEV (reference sequence). The CDR3 DNA is TGTGCCAGCCCTCGCCATCGCACGCAGTATTTT. The encoded protein is CASPRHRTQYF.

This sequence joins TRBV5-1 and TRBJ1-3; 8 bases fit TRBD1. Germline trimming cut 3 bases from V and 8 bases from J; bases unmatched to any gene: 7. CDR1 SGHRS and CDR2 YFSETQ come from the germline V gene. This CDR3 is 14 amino acids long. The CDR3 sequence: CASSYAGGTDTIYF. The DNA for the CDR3 is TGCGCCAGCAGCTACGCAGGGGGCACGGACACCATATATTTT.

The rearrangement uses TRBV11-2 and TRBJ2-1; D possibly corresponds to TRBD2 (5 bases). V was cut by 3 bases and J by 4 bases, with 7 bases left in between. Germline values: CDR1 SGHAT, CDR2 FQNNGV. This CDR3 spans 13 amino acids. CDR3 bases: TGTGCCAGCAGCTTTGGGGAGTACAATGAGCAGTTCTTC. Encoded protein: CASSFGEYNEQFF.

The chain recombines TRBV30 with TRBJ2-3, with 11 bases fitting TRBD2. The CDR3 has 16 residues. The germline CDR1 and CDR2 sequences are GTSNPN and SVGIG (reference sequence). V dropped 0 bases and J dropped 5; count of bases not matched to a gene: 7. CDR3 protein: CAWSVGPSGGQDTQYF. Written as DNA, the CDR3 is TGTGCCTGGAGTGTAGGCCCTAGCGGGGGGCAAGATACGCAGTATTTT.

This sequence joins TRBV11-2 and TRBJ2-3; tentative D call: TRBD2 (6 bases). The CDR3 totals 14 residues. Germline CDR1 and CDR2: SGHAT and FQNNGV. V was trimmed by 5 bases and J by 5 bases, leaving 14 bases between them. In DNA form, the CDR3 reads TGTGCCAGCAGCACTGCGGGGCTGGGAGATACGCAGTATTTT. Translating gives CASSTAGLGDTQYF.

The chain couples TRBV7-2 to TRBJ2-7, with a tentative D call TRBD1 (6 bases). V was clipped by 2 bases and J by 2 bases, with 10 bases between them. This CDR3 comprises 14 residues. Germline CDR1 and CDR2: SGHTA and FQGNSA. CDR3 in DNA: TGTGCCAGCAGCTTACGACAGGCCACCTACGAGCAGTACTTC. This codes for CASSLRQATYEQYF.

V is TRBV2 and J is TRBJ2-7; a possible D gene is TRBD2 (6 bases). Germline V gene data show CDR1 as SNHLY and CDR2 as FYNNEI. The CDR3 is 13 amino acids. V was trimmed by 6 bases and J by 2 bases, leaving 11 bases between them. CDR3 nucleotides: TGTGCCAGCAGGGGACTCAGAACCTACGAGCAGTACTTC. Its translation: CASRGLRTYEQYF.

This sequence joins TRBV1 and TRBJ2-7; the D call in the table, TRBD2, was not verified against the DNA. TRBV1 is a listed pseudogene. This CDR3 has 17 amino acids. The DNA of the CDR3 is TGCACCAGCAGCCAAGGTGGTATGGGACTGCAATCCTACGAGCAGTACTTC. It yields the protein CTSSQGGMGLQSYEQYF.

The chain is built from TRBV19 and TRBJ1-5, with unresolved D. The CDR3 runs 15 residues. Trimming left V 0 bases short and J 3 bases short, with 9 bases between. Germline V gene sequence: CDR1 LNHDA, CDR2 SQIVND (reference sequence). As DNA, the CDR3 is TGTGCCAGTAGTATAGATCGGGCGGTCAATCAGCCCCAGCATTTT. This encodes CASSIDRAVNQPQHF.

Points on this clone: At one boundary the junction diverges from the germline segment, which might be a read error. The J gene is TRBJ2-2, the V gene TRBV14; TRBD1 aligns across 7 bases. Germline V gene data show CDR1 as SGHDN and CDR2 as FVKESK. The CDR3 extends over 13 amino acids. CDR3 loop: CASGQGQAGELFF. DNA of the CDR3: TGTGCCAGCGGCCAAGGACAGGCCGGGGAGCTGTTTTTT.

This rearrangement joins TRBV2 to TRBJ1-5, with no clear D. This CDR3 has 15 amino acids. The V end was cut by 3 bases, the J end by 1 base, with 10 bases between. The germline CDR1 and CDR2 sequences are SNHLY and FYNNEI. The CDR3 protein is CASSDKGWSNQPQHF. DNA for the CDR3: TGTGCCAGCAGTGACAAAGGGTGGAGCAATCAGCCCCAGCATTTT.

V gene TRBV6-5 combines with J gene TRBJ2-6; D is unresolved. The ends were cut back, 4 bases at V and 0 bases at J, with 10 bases in the middle. Germline CDR1 reads MNHEY; CDR2 reads SVGAGI. The CDR3 is made up of 16 amino acids. The CDR3 spells CASSSGWSSGANVLTF. The CDR3 DNA reads TGTGCCAGCAGTTCTGGGTGGAGCTCTGGGGCCAACGTCCTGACTTTC.

The chain uses TRBV2 and TRBJ1-4; maybe TRBD1 (5 bases). The V gene lost 1 base and the J gene lost 5 bases, with 14 bases spanning the gap. CDR1 and CDR2 (germline): SNHLY, FYNNEI. This CDR3 comprises 16 residues. The CDR3 here is CASSEGGSGANEKLFF. As DNA, the CDR3 is TGTGCCAGCAGTGAAGGGGGGTCGGGAGCAAATGAAAAACTGTTTTTT.